What follows are 21 T cell receptor beta chains derived from one specimen sequenced in a study of shared clonotypes between healthy human individuals. TCRdb's table, derived via immunoSEQ multiplex PCR, lists solely in-frame clones and lacks some. Among hundreds of thousands of clones listed, around 75% were seen once. The sequencing input was PBMCs. Receptors originate from a woman between 40 and 50 years old in good health. Some clones in this sample may be carry-over from other donors' samples.

The chain uses TRBV5-1 and TRBJ2-1; 10 nucleotides match TRBD2. There are 16 residues in the CDR3. V shed 4 bases, J shed 7 bases, and the junction held 11 bases outside the gene matches. Germline CDR1 reads SGHRS; CDR2 reads YFSETQ. The CDR3 spells CASSITLAGDPNEQFF. As DNA, the CDR3 is TGCGCCAGCAGCATCACGCTAGCGGGAGACCCTAATGAGCAGTTCTTC.

The rearrangement uses TRBV14 and TRBJ2-5; possible D gene TRBD2, 6 bases. Germline V gene sequence: CDR1 SGHDN, CDR2 FVKESK. The V gene lost 4 bases and the J gene lost 2 bases, with 14 bases spanning the gap. The CDR3 is 15 residues long. In DNA, the CDR3 is TGTGCCAGCAGCCTGGGAGGCAGCTCTCAAGAGACCCAGTACTTC. Its translation: CASSLGGSSQETQYF.

J is TRBJ2-3 and V is TRBV7-2; the match to TRBD2 covers 16 bases. The V and J ends lost 3 bases and 6 bases, in that order; junction bases with no gene match: 6. CDR3 length: 17 amino acids. The germline V gene has CDR1 SGHTA and CDR2 FQGNSA. This CDR3 is CASSFLGLAGGPDTQYF. CDR3 in DNA: TGTGCCAGCAGCTTCCTGGGACTAGCGGGAGGGCCGGATACGCAGTATTTT. Supplemented by reference TRBV7-2 and TRBJ2-3, the full variable domain reads GAGVSQSPSNKVTEKGKDVELRCDPISGHTALYWYRQSLGQGLEFLIYFQGNSAPDKSGLPSDRFSAERTGGSVSTLTIQRTQQEDSAVYLCASSFLGLAGGPDTQYFGPGTRLTVL.

The chain uses TRBV19 and TRBJ1-2, with 9 bases matching TRBD1. The V segment lost 4 bases and the J segment 4 bases; nucleotides outside the gene matches: 7. The CDR3 length is 15 residues. Germline CDR1 reads LNHDA; CDR2 reads SQIVND (reference sequence). The CDR3 loop is CASSTTGGRVYGYTF. The CDR3 DNA is TGTGCCAGTAGTACCACAGGGGGCCGGGTCTATGGCTACACCTTC.

The rearrangement links TRBV18 to TRBJ2-1; no clear D gene. This CDR3 contains 13 residues. CDR1 and CDR2 from the germline V gene are KGHSH and LQKENI. The ends were cut back, 4 bases at V and 6 bases at J, with 10 bases in the middle. The CDR3 is CASSLTTSNEQFF. The CDR3 coding sequence is TGTGCCAGCTCACTAACCACCTCCAATGAGCAGTTCTTC.

The chain uses TRBV11-3 and TRBJ2-1, with 10 positions matching TRBD2. The CDR3 runs to 15 residues. Trimming cost V 6 bases and J 4 bases; bases outside gene matches: 6. Per the germline V gene, CDR1 is SGHNT and CDR2 is YENEEA. CDR3 amino acids: CASSYGLAAYNEQFF. CDR3 nucleotide sequence: TGTGCCAGCAGTTACGGACTAGCGGCATACAATGAGCAGTTCTTC.

V and J are TRBV5-1 and TRBJ2-5; 12 bases fit TRBD2. CDR1 and CDR2 (germline): SGHRS, YFSETQ. V was clipped by 1 base and J by 4 bases; unmatched bases: 2. The CDR3 spans 15 residues. The CDR3 region is CASSLSLAGGETQYF. In nucleotides, the CDR3 is TGCGCCAGCAGCTTGTCACTAGCGGGAGGAGAGACCCAGTACTTC.

This clone was observed once. The chain uses TRBV6-1 and TRBJ2-3; D might be TRBD1 (6 bases). CDR1 MNHNS and CDR2 SASEGT come from the germline V gene. Trimming cost V 1 base and J 6 bases, with 8 bases left between them. The CDR3 is made up of 13 amino acids. CDR3 amino acids: CASSEVTGDTQYF. The CDR3 nucleotides are TGTGCCAGCAGTGAAGTTACAGGGGATACGCAGTATTTT.

This clone was detected ten times or more. This chain connects TRBV7-2 to TRBJ2-4; no definite D call. The germline gives CDR1 SGHTA, CDR2 FQGNSA. Trimming shortened V by 8 bases and J by 3 bases, and 11 bases separated the two germline ends. The CDR3 loop spans 13 amino acids. Here the CDR3 reads CASRSTDKNIQYF. The CDR3 DNA reads as TGTGCCAGCCGATCCACGGACAAAAACATTCAGTACTTC.

CDR3 DNA: TGTGCCAGCAGTACACGGGGGAGTCCCCAGTACTTC. This codes for CASSTRGSPQYF. V is TRBV6-5 and J is TRBJ2-5; weak D call: TRBD2 (6 bases). From germline, CDR1 is MNHEY and CDR2 SVGAGI. This CDR3 has 12 residues. The V end lost 5 bases, the J end lost 9 bases, and 13 bases lay between the germline ends.

The chain recombines TRBV14 with TRBJ2-7, with D perhaps matching TRBD2 (5 bases). V dropped 1 base and J dropped 6 bases, with 13 bases sitting between them. CDR1 is SGHDN and CDR2 is FVKESK in the germline V gene. The CDR3 has 14 amino acids. CDR3 coding DNA: TGTGCCAGCAGCCAAGTGGCGGGCCGGGGCGAGCAGTACTTC. It is translated as CASSQVAGRGEQYF.

This rearrangement joins TRBV11-2 to TRBJ2-5; D remains unclear. The CDR3 sequence is 11 residues long. Trimming stripped 4 bases from V and 5 bases from J, with 5 bases between. Germline values: CDR1 SGHAT, CDR2 FQNNGV. This CDR3 reads CASSSSETQYF. In DNA, the CDR3 is TGTGCCAGCAGCTCCTCGGAGACCCAGTACTTC.

This clone has only a few counts. This sequence joins TRBV21-1 and TRBJ2-7; TRBD2 is taken as the D call from the table, unchecked against the DNA. TRBV21-1 constitutes a pseudogene. CDR3 length equals 14 residues. The CDR3 DNA reads TGTGCCAGCACTCCTGGACTAGCGGGAGACGAGCAGTACTTC. It codes for CASTPGLAGDEQYF.

This chain links TRBV30 with TRBJ1-6; 8 nucleotides agree with TRBD1. The CDR3 sequence is 15 residues long. The germline V gene has CDR1 GTSNPN and CDR2 SVGIG (reference sequence). Trimming cost V 3 bases and J 5 bases; bases outside gene matches: 6. CDR3 amino acids: CAWSRPTGDNSPLHF. The CDR3 DNA reads as TGTGCCTGGAGCCGCCCGACAGGGGATAATTCACCCCTCCACTTT.

The chain recombines TRBV21-1 with TRBJ1-5. TRBV21-1 is flagged as a pseudogene. There are 12 residues in the CDR3. The DNA for the CDR3 is TGTGCCAGCAGCAAAGACGCTCAGCCCCAGCATTTT. This gives the protein CASSKDAQPQHF.

V and J are TRBV28 and TRBJ2-7; 7 bases map to TRBD2. The V and J ends lost 1 base and 4 bases, in that order; junction bases with no gene match: 4. This CDR3 spans 14 amino acids. From germline, CDR1 is MDHEN and CDR2 SYDVKM. The chain's CDR3 is CASSLSGGRYEQYF. The CDR3, as DNA: TGTGCCAGCAGTTTATCCGGGGGGAGGTACGAGCAGTACTTC.

The V gene is TRBV5-1, the J gene TRBJ2-5; D unresolved. The ends were cut back, 4 bases at V and 2 bases at J, with 6 bases in the middle. The germline V gene encodes CDR1 SGHRS and CDR2 YFSETQ. The CDR3 is 12 amino acids. The CDR3 sequence is CASSTDQETQYF. As DNA, the CDR3 is TGCGCCAGCAGCACGGATCAAGAGACCCAGTACTTC.

CDR3 coding DNA: TGCAGCGCCCAGGGGGGGGGCGAGCAGTTCTTC. Translation: CSAQGGGEQFF. V is TRBV29-1 and J is TRBJ2-1; the D call may be TRBD1 or TRBD2 (7 bases each). Trimming removed 7 bases at V and 10 bases at J, with 14 bases between. The CDR3 contains 11 residues. The V gene's germline CDR1 is SQVTM and CDR2 ANQGSEA.

This clone was detected many times. The rearrangement links TRBV30 to TRBJ1-3; TRBD1 might be the D (5 bases). The length of the CDR3 is 13 residues. Trimming took off 8 bases at V and 3 bases at J, with 14 bases between the two ends. Germline V lookup: CDR1 GTSNPN, CDR2 SVGIG (reference sequence). The CDR3 region is CAQVGGFGNTIYF. The CDR3 DNA sequence: TGTGCCCAGGTGGGGGGATTTGGAAACACCATATATTTT.

As to this clone: This sample includes further DNA sequences coding for the same CDR3. DNA for the CDR3: TGTGCCAGCAGTGAATTATACGAGCAGTACTTC. Translation gives CASSELYEQYF. This sequence joins TRBV2 and TRBJ2-7, with D unresolved. Trimming took off 2 bases at V and 4 bases at J, with 3 bases between the two ends. The CDR3 contains 11 residues. Germline V gene sequence: CDR1 SNHLY, CDR2 FYNNEI.

The chain's CDR3 is CSVEGGVAQKFYEQYF. CDR3 sequence (DNA): TGCAGCGTTGAGGGTGGAGTAGCGCAGAAGTTCTACGAGCAGTACTTC. V is TRBV29-1 and J is TRBJ2-7, with D maybe TRBD2 (5 bases). Germline CDR1 and CDR2: SQVTM and ANQGSEA. This CDR3 is built from 16 residues. Deletions cut 3 bases from V and 3 bases from J, with 21 bases between.